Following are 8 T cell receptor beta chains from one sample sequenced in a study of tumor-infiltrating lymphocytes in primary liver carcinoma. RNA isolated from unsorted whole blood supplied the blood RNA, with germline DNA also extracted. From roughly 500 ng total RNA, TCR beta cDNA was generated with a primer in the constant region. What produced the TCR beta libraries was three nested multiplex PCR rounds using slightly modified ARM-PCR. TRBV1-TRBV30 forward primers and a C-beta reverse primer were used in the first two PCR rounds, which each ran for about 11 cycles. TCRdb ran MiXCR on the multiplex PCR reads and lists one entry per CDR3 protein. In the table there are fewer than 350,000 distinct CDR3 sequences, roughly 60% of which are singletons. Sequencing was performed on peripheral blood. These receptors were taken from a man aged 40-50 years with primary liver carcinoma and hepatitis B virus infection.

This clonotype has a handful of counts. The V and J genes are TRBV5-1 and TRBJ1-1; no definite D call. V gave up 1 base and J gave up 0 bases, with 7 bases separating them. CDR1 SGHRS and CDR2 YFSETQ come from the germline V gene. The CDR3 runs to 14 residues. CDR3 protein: CASSLFSLNTEAFF. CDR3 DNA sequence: TGCGCCAGCAGCTTGTTCAGCTTGAACACTGAAGCTTTCTTT.

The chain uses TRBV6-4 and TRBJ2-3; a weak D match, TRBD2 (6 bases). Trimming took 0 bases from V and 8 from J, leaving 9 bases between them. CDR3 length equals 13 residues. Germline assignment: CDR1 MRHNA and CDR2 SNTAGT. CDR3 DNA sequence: TGTGCCAGCAGTGACTCGGGACTGAGTACGCAGTATTTT. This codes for CASSDSGLSTQYF.

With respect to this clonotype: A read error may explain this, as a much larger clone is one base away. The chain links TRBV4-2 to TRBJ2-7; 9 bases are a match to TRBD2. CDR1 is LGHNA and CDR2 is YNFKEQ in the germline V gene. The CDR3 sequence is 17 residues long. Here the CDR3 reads CAGIKRLAGKGDYGQYF. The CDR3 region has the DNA TGCGCCGGGATAAAGAGGCTAGCGGGAAAGGGGGACTACGGGCAGTACTTC.

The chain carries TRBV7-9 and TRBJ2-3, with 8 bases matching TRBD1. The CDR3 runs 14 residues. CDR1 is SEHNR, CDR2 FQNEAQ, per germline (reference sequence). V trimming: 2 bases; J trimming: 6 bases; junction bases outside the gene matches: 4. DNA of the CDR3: TGTGCCAGCAGCTTAATGACAGGGGAGGATACGCAGTATTTT. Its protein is CASSLMTGEDTQYF.

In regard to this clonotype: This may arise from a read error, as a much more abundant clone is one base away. CDR3 amino acids: CASCRDRVLGEQFF. DNA of the CDR3: TGTGCCAGCTGCCGGGACAGGGTGCTCGGGGAGCAGTTCTTC. This sequence joins TRBV6-2 or TRBV6-3 and TRBJ2-1, with 9 bases aligning to TRBD1. CDR1 is MNHEY, CDR2 SVGEGT, per germline. V shed 8 bases, J shed 10 bases, and the junction held 12 bases outside the gene matches. CDR3 length: 14 amino acids.

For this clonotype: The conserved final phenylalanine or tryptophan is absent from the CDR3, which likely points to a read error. As DNA, the CDR3 is TGTGCCAGCACCGACAGGGCGAACACTGAAGCTTTCCTT. It codes for CASTDRANTEAFL. V and J are TRBV5-4 and TRBJ1-1; 7 nucleotides line up with TRBD1. The CDR3 spans 13 residues. Germline lookup yields CDR1 SGHNT and CDR2 YYREEE (reference sequence). After removal of 6 bases from V and 1 base from J, the junction contained 3 bases not matched to a gene.

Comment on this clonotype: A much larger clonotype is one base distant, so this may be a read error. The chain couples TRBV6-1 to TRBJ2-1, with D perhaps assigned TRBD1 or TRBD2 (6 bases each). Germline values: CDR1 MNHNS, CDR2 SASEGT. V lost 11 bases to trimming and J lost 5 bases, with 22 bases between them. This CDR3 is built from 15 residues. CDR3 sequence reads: CAAGGTPIRHNEQFF. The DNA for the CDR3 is TGTGCCGCTGGGGGGACACCGATCCGACACAATGAGCAGTTCTTC.

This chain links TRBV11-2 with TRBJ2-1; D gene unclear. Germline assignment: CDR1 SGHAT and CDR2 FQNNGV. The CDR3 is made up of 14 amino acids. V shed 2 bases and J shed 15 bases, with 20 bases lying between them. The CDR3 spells CASSLTQTSNRPFF. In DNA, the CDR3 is TGTGCCAGCAGCTTAACCCAGACGAGCAATAGGCCGTTCTTC.